This T cell receptor beta chain was documented in a study of T cells in Graves' hyperthyroidism and ophthalmopathy (dated by TCRdb to between 2018 and 2021). General notes on the study: Peripheral blood was collected at initial diagnosis, before any treatment. A discovery cohort of about a hundred patients, about 40 with Graves' ophthalmopathy and fewer than 65 with stable Graves' hyperthyroidism, was used to find distinguishing TCR V-J signatures. Thyroid tissue and blood T-cell repertoires from six Graves' hyperthyroidism patients were also compared in the study. Once sampling was done, hyperthyroidism patients were given methimazole at a starting dose of 30 mg daily, whereas ophthalmopathy patients were given high-dose intravenous methylprednisolone. For training and testing, the 100 or so patients in the discovery cohort were randomly divided in a 7:3 ratio. An independent validation cohort of about 20 hyperthyroidism patients and over 15 patients who later progressed to ophthalmopathy tested prospective prediction of ophthalmopathy. The paper describes TCR Vbeta CDR3 sequencing of fewer than 150 peripheral blood samples, made up of some 40 ophthalmopathy patients, around 78 hyperthyroidism patients and some 17 progressor patients.

With regard to this clonotype: The antigen this receptor binds is unknown. No per-base quality is available; no much larger clone lies one base away.

General conclusions and limits of the study: In validation, progression to ophthalmopathy was predicted by the model with roughly 69% sensitivity and approximately 78% specificity, a median of 6.5 months before onset. Blood samples also contained most of the expanded thyroid clonotypes (frequency above 0.001), which suggests that blood repertoires may reflect thyroid immune responses. No statistical method was used to set the sample size in advance, and investigators knew the group allocation. In cross-validation, a model built on a 13 V-J signature told ophthalmopathy apart from stable hyperthyroidism with approximately 90% sensitivity and approximately 84% specificity, and in testing the same model reached 80%/75%.

In the ophthalmopathy patients, disease was moderately to severely active, with a Clinical Activity Score of 3 or more, a NOSPECS grade of 4 or more, and a duration of less than 3 months. Any patient with an uncontrolled infection, another autoimmune disease, pregnancy or lactation was excluded. Clinical symptoms, serum thyroxine and TRAb, thyroid ultrasound, and orbital computed tomography formed the basis for the diagnoses. PBMCs were isolated from approximately 10 ml of fresh peripheral blood by Ficoll-Paque density gradient centrifugation. Trizol reagent was used to extract total RNA, and RNA quality was then checked on an Agilent 2100 Bioanalyzer. The TCR beta CDR3 regions were amplified from RNA transcripts. A first-round RT-PCR of the TCR CDR3 used the HTBI primer set with the Qiagen OneStep RT-PCR kit. Libraries were constructed in a second round of multiplex PCR, after which size selection and purification were carried out. Paired-end sequencing of the libraries was performed with 100 bp reads on an Illumina HiSeq2000. Turning to the authors' computational methods: SOAPnuke was used to process the raw data, with reads discarded if the reads contained adapters or uncalled bases, had a mean Phred below 15, or lacked an exact constant-primer or identifier match. COPE v1.2.5 was used to merge the high-quality paired reads, and each unique nucleotide sequence was defined as a clonotype. Clonotypes were aligned to IMGT TRBV, TRBD and TRBJ reference segments using MiTCR v1.1. The analysis was restricted to V-J combinations with a frequency above 0.0001, which together covered approximately 99% of the repertoires. A TCS score was defined as the ratio of F50 (clonal expansion) to E x V (chaos), with BLOSUM62-based TCRdist applied between CDR3 peptides within each V-J. Welch's t-statistics and random forest reduced approximately 520 V-J features to around 14, which were used in a naive Bayes classifier (R e1071). The public reads were reanalyzed by TCRdb: fastp trimming at Q25, MiXCR alignment, in-frame beta chains only. Rows with a matching CDR3 protein are joined into one entry that keeps the most common DNA and genes. The V and J calls and clone size are TCRdb's, not the authors'. This sample gives a few hundred thousand distinct CDR3 sequences in total; 15% to 20% of them show up just once. In total, the top ten clones hold approximately 18% of the sample.

Sequencing was done on a sample of blood. The sequence was obtained from a woman between 18 and 29 years old with Graves' ophthalmopathy.

The CDR3 here reads CASSSEGGKGSPLHF. In nucleotide form, the sequence is TGTGCCAGTAGCTCCGAGGGGGGCAAAGGTTCACCCCTCCACTTT. The chain couples TRBV19 to TRBJ1-6; tentative D gene TRBD1, with 6 bases matching. Trimming takes 6 bases from V and 9 bases from J, and the germline ends sit 18 bases apart. CDR1 and CDR2 (LNHDA, SQIVND) derive from the germline V gene (reference sequence). The CDR3 measures 15 amino acids from cysteine to phenylalanine. The read is trimmed to its CDR3 DNA, 45 bases read in frame from base 1. With all but the CDR3 taken from the reference TRBV19 and TRBJ1-6 genes, the full variable domain is: DGGITQSPKYLFRKEGQNVTLSCEQNLNHDAMYWYRQDPGQGLRLIYYSQIVNDFQKGDIAEGYSVSREKKESFPLTVTSAQKNPTAFYLCASSSEGGKGSPLHFGNGTRLTVT.